This entry lists 20 T cell receptor beta chains sequenced from one sample in a study of Ad26.COV2.S vaccination and SARS-CoV-2 variants (dated by TCRdb to about 2021). The label giving this sample's treatment or condition can be read as: about 20 received Ad26.COV2.S at low or high dose, single or two shots; several received placebo; per-sample allocation not given. For vaccine and placebo recipients, repertoires were sequenced using samples collected on day 63 after the first injection. Libraries were constructed by the immunoSEQ multiplex PCR assay. TCRdb limited this immuneACCESS table to in-frame rearrangements with V and J called. A share of clones is missing; checked studies link under half to unresolved V genes, and the rest is unexplained. Recorded for this sample are 510,000 or so clones; around 90% of them occurred a single time. 9.5% to 15% of the sample rests with the top ten. This specimen consisted of peripheral blood, obtained in a trial of Ad26.COV2.S vaccine versus placebo. Source of these receptors: a person aged 18-60 years who received the Ad26.COV2.S COVID-19 vaccine or a placebo.

The gene calls are TRBV6-6 and TRBJ2-2; TRBD1 matches at 7 bases. Germline assignment: CDR1 MNHNY and CDR2 SVGAGI (reference sequence). V lost 6 bases and J lost 4; bases outside the gene matches: 5. CDR3 length equals 14 residues. The CDR3 region is CASSPTGTTGELFF. The CDR3 DNA reads TGTGCCAGCAGCCCGACAGGGACCACCGGGGAGCTGTTTTTT.

This chain joins TRBV12-3 or TRBV12-4 and TRBJ1-2, with D perhaps matching TRBD1 (6 bases). The CDR3 totals 13 residues. V was pared by 5 bases and J by 2 bases, with 9 bases between. The CDR3 protein is CASSPQGNYGYTF. The CDR3 DNA sequence: TGTGCCAGCAGTCCACAGGGCAACTATGGCTACACCTTC.

The chain employs TRBV19 and TRBJ1-2; a possible D gene is TRBD1 (5 bases). V lost 4 bases, J lost 8 bases, and 17 bases lay in between. This CDR3 has 14 residues. Germline loops: CDR1 LNHDA, CDR2 SQIVND (reference sequence). The CDR3 is CASSTIQGAGGYTF. In nucleotides, the CDR3 is TGTGCCAGTAGTACCATCCAGGGAGCGGGCGGCTACACCTTC.

This chain uses TRBV30 with TRBJ2-7; 10 bases map to TRBD1. The CDR3 spans 13 residues. V shed 7 bases and J 6 bases; nucleotides not matched to a gene: 9. The germline CDR1 and CDR2 sequences are GTSNPN and SVGIG (reference sequence). The CDR3 is CALWTGGRLEQYF. CDR3 bases: TGTGCCTTGTGGACAGGGGGTAGGCTCGAGCAGTACTTC. Drawing the rest from reference TRBV30 and TRBJ2-7, the complete variable domain is SQTIHQWPATLVQPVGSPLSLECTVEGTSNPNLYWYRQAAGRGLQLLFYSVGIGQISSEVPQNLSASRPQDRQFILSSKKLLLSDSGFYLCALWTGGRLEQYFGPGTRLTVT.

The V gene is TRBV3-1 (or the pseudogene TRBV3-2), the J gene TRBJ1-6, with D uncertain. The CDR3 is 18 amino acids. The V gene lost 2 bases and the J gene lost 7 bases, with 21 bases spanning the gap. Germline lookup yields CDR1 LGHDT and CDR2 YNNKEL (reference sequence). CDR3 loop: CASSQKVGTGSQNSPLHF. The CDR3 DNA follows: TGTGCCAGCAGCCAAAAAGTGGGAACCGGGAGCCAAAATTCACCCCTCCACTTT.

J is TRBJ2-3 and V is TRBV19, with D hard to call. V was clipped by 3 bases and J by 1 base, with 11 bases between them. This CDR3 spans 15 amino acids. The germline gives CDR1 LNHDA, CDR2 SQIVND (reference sequence). CDR3 coding DNA: TGTGCCAGTAGTATTGGTCGGATGGGCACAGATACGCAGTATTTT. As protein: CASSIGRMGTDTQYF.

The CDR3 here is CAWSVRGLDTIYF. The DNA for the CDR3 is TGTGCCTGGAGTGTGCGGGGCTTGGACACCATATATTTT. The gene calls are TRBV30 and TRBJ1-3; TRBD1 is a possible D gene (5 bases). The CDR3 extends over 13 amino acids. V lost 0 bases, J lost 8 bases, and 11 bases lay in between. CDR1 and CDR2 (germline): GTSNPN, SVGIG (reference sequence). Filled out from reference TRBV30 and TRBJ1-3, the complete variable domain reads SQTIHQWPATLVQPVGSPLSLECTVEGTSNPNLYWYRQAAGRGLQLLFYSVGIGQISSEVPQNLSASRPQDRQFILSSKKLLLSDSGFYLCAWSVRGLDTIYFGEGSWLTVV.

This clone was counted only a few times. The chain employs TRBV7-6 and TRBJ2-7; D remains unclear. CDR1 SGHVS and CDR2 FNYEAQ come from the germline V gene. The CDR3 sequence is 14 residues long. V was cut by 5 bases and J by 4 bases, with 15 bases left in between. Here the CDR3 reads CASSVNLGAYEQYF. Here the CDR3 DNA reads TGTGCCAGCAGCGTCAACCTAGGAGCGTACGAGCAGTACTTC.

This chain joins TRBV7-8 and TRBJ1-2, with TRBD1 matching over 8 bases. Germline values: CDR1 SGHVS, CDR2 FQNEAQ. Trimming at V came to 4 bases and at J to 4 bases, leaving 11 bases not matched to a gene. This CDR3 is built from 16 residues. CDR3 sequence (DNA): TGTGCCAGCAGCTACGCCCAGGGGGCTGGGGGCTATGGCTACACCTTC. It is translated as CASSYAQGAGGYGYTF.

In regard to this clone: The germline gene is not matched at one end of the junction; a read error may be the cause. The rearrangement uses TRBV7-7 and TRBJ2-1; 14 bases fit TRBD2. Germline V gives CDR1 SSHAT, CDR2 FNYEAQ (reference sequence). This CDR3 spans 17 amino acids. The CDR3 loop is CASSPGAGLAGVNEQFF. In DNA form, the CDR3 reads TGTGCTAGCAGCCCCGGCGCGGGACTAGCGGGGGTAAATGAGCAGTTCTTC.

The chain couples TRBV28 to TRBJ2-7; 9 positions agree with TRBD2. Germline loops: CDR1 MDHEN, CDR2 SYDVKM. V was pared by 9 bases and J by 2 bases, with 2 bases of the junction left unmatched. There are 12 residues in the CDR3. The CDR3 protein is CASVAGAYEQYF. For the CDR3, the DNA is TGTGCCAGTGTAGCGGGAGCCTACGAGCAGTACTTC.

V is TRBV6-6 and J is TRBJ2-7; 8 nucleotides match TRBD2. This CDR3 is built from 15 residues. Germline loops: CDR1 MNHNY, CDR2 SVGAGI (reference sequence). The V and J ends lost 6 bases and 0 bases, in that order; junction bases with no gene match: 7. Here the CDR3 DNA reads TGTGCCAGCAGCTCGGGACTAGGCCTCTCCTACGAGCAGTACTTC. Amino acid sequence: CASSSGLGLSYEQYF.

V and J are TRBV5-4 and TRBJ2-1, with D tentatively TRBD1 or TRBD2 (5 bases each). This CDR3 has 13 amino acids. Germline V gene data show CDR1 as SGHNT and CDR2 as YYREEE (reference sequence). V was trimmed by 4 bases and J by 8 bases, leaving 13 bases between them. The CDR3 sequence: CASSPTQGHEQFF. The CDR3 DNA reads TGTGCCAGCAGCCCCACCCAGGGACATGAGCAGTTCTTC.

CDR3 nucleotide sequence: TGTGCCAGCAGCGTTAGCGGGAGGTTACCCGGGGAGCTGTTTTTT. It translates to CASSVSGRLPGELFF. This chain connects TRBV9 to TRBJ2-2; 10 nucleotides match TRBD2. The CDR3 consists of 15 residues. The germline CDR1 and CDR2 sequences are SGDLS and YYNGEE. The junction had 4 bases not matched to a gene; V was cut back by 2 bases and J by 6 bases.

The chain combines TRBV6-6 with TRBJ2-3; no clear D. The CDR3 runs to 15 residues. The V end was cut by 3 bases, the J end by 0 bases, with 10 bases between. The V gene's germline CDR1 is MNHNY and CDR2 SVGAGI (reference sequence). CDR3 coding DNA: TGTGCCAGCAGTTATGCCAAGCCTAGCACAGATACGCAGTATTTT. It specifies CASSYAKPSTDTQYF.

This chain links TRBV6-5 with TRBJ1-6, with unresolved D. The CDR3 totals 16 residues. Germline CDR1 and CDR2: MNHEY and SVGAGI. V dropped 4 bases and J dropped 6 bases, with 16 bases sitting between them. CDR3 nucleotide sequence: TGTGCCAGCAGTTCTCGACCCTCTCCCACTAATTCACCCCTCCACTTT. Protein sequence: CASSSRPSPTNSPLHF.

The V call is TRBV7-9, the J call TRBJ2-7; D uncertain. This CDR3 has 13 amino acids. The germline CDR1 and CDR2 sequences are SEHNR and FQNEAQ (reference sequence). The V and J ends lost 0 bases and 6 bases respectively, with 9 bases between them. The chain's CDR3 is CASSLAPRGEQYF. CDR3 nucleotides: TGTGCCAGCAGCTTAGCCCCCCGAGGCGAGCAGTACTTC.

The V gene is TRBV2, the J gene TRBJ1-5; D gene uncertain. The V end was cut by 3 bases, the J end by 4 bases, with 4 bases between. Germline V lookup: CDR1 SNHLY, CDR2 FYNNEI. CDR3 length: 12 residues. In DNA form, the CDR3 reads TGTGCCAGCAGTGACAGTAATCAGCCCCAGCATTTT. This encodes CASSDSNQPQHF.

This CDR3 reads CASSGDRLEPQHF. In nucleotides, the CDR3 is TGTGCCAGCAGCGGAGACAGGCTCGAACCCCAGCATTTT. The chain links TRBV6-5 to TRBJ1-5; TRBD1 is a possible D gene (6 bases). The germline V and J ends were trimmed by 6 bases and 10 bases, with 16 bases remaining between them. The germline V gene encodes CDR1 MNHEY and CDR2 SVGAGI. The CDR3 totals 13 residues.

For the CDR3, the DNA is TGTGCCAGCAGCGCCCAAGGAGTTGGGGACTACGAGCAGTACTTC. Its protein product is CASSAQGVGDYEQYF. This chain joins TRBV9 and TRBJ2-7, with unresolved D. Germline values: CDR1 SGDLS, CDR2 YYNGEE. The CDR3 length is 15 residues. Trimming cost V 3 bases and J 3 bases, with 16 bases left between them.